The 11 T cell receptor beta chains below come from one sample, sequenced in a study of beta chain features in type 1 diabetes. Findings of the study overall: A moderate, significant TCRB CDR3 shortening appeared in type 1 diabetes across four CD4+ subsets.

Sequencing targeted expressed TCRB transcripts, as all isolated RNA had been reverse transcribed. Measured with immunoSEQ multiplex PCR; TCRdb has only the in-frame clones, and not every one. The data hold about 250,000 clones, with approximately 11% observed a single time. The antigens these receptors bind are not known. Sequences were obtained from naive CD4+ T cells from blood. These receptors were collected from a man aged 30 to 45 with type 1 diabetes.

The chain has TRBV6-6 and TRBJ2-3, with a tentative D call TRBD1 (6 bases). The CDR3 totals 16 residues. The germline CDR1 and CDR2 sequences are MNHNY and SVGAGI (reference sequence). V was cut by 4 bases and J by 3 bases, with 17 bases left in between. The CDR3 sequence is CASSLVSGVGTDTQYF. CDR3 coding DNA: TGTGCCAGCAGTTTGGTGTCAGGGGTTGGTACAGATACGCAGTATTTT.

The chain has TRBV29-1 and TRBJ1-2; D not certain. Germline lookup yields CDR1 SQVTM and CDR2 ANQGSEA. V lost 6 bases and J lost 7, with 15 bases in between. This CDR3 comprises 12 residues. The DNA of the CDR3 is TGCAGCGTCGTCAACGCCGGGTCTGGCTACACCTTC. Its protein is CSVVNAGSGYTF.

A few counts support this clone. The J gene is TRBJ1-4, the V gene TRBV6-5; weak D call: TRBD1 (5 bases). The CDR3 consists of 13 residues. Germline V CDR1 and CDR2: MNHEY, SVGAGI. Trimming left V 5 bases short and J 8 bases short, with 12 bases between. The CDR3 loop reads CASSPGRWEKLFF. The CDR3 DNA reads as TGTGCCAGCAGTCCAGGGCGTTGGGAAAAACTGTTTTTT.

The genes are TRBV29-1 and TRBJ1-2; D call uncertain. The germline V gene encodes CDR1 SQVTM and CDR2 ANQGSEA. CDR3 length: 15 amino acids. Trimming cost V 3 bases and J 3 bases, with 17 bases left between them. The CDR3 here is CSVEMEGMSDYGYTF. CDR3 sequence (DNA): TGCAGCGTTGAGATGGAGGGTATGTCGGACTATGGCTACACCTTC.

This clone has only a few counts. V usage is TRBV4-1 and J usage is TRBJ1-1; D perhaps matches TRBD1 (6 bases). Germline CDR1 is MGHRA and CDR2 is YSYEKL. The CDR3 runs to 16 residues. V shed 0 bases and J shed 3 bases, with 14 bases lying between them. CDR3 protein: CASSQEDRTVDTEAFF. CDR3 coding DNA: TGCGCCAGCAGCCAAGAGGATAGGACAGTGGACACTGAAGCTTTCTTT.

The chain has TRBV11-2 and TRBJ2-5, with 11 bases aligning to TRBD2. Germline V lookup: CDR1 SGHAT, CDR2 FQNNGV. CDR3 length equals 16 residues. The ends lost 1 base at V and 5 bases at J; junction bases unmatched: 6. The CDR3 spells CASSLVAGGIKETQYF. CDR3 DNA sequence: TGTGCCAGCAGCTTAGTAGCGGGGGGGATAAAGGAGACCCAGTACTTC.

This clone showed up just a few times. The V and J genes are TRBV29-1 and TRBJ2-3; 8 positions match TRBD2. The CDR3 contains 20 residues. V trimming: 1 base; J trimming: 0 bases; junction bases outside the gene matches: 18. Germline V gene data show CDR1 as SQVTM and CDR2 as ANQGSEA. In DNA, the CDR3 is TGCAGCGTTGAAGTTTTTACCGGCAGCGGGGGCTCGGCTAGCACAGATACGCAGTATTTT. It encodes CSVEVFTGSGGSASTDTQYF.

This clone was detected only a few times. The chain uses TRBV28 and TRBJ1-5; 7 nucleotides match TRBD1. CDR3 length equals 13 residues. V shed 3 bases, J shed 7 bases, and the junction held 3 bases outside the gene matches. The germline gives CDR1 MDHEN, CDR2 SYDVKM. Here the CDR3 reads CASSFDRDQPQHF. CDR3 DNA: TGTGCCAGCAGTTTTGACAGGGACCAGCCCCAGCATTTT.

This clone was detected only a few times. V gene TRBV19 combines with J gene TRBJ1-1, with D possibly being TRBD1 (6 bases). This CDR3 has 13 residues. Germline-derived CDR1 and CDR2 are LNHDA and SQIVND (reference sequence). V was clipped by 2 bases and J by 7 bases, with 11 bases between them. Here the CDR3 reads CASSIQATGEAFF. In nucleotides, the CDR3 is TGTGCCAGTAGTATACAAGCGACAGGTGAAGCTTTCTTT.

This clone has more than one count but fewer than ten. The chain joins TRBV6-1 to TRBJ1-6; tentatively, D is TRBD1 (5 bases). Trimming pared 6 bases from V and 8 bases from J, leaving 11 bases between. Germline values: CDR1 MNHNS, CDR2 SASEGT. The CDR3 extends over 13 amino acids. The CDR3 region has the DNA TGTGCCAGCAGCCAGTGGGGGGATTCACCCCTCCACTTT. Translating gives CASSQWGDSPLHF.

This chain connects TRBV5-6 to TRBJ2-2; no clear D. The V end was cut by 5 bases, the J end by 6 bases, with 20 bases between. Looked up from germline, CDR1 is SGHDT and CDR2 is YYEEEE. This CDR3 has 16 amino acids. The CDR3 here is CASRRLATAHAGELFF. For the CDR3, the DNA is TGTGCCAGCAGGAGGTTGGCCACGGCCCACGCCGGGGAGCTGTTTTTT.